Listed below are T cell receptor beta chains from one sample, sequenced in a study of T cell responses to AZD1222 COVID-19 vaccine. TCRdb's table, derived via immunoSEQ multiplex PCR, lists solely in-frame clones and lacks some. The sample has 95,000 to 150,000 clones, around 85% seen once. Sequenced here: peripheral blood, sampled on day 0 of AZD1222 vaccination. The receptors stem from an adult in good health. Both conserved end residues are part of each CDR3. D genes are given only for firm matches. Expanded clones are given a class, and other clones once, few, many or no size at all.

clone_size: -
d_call: -
j_call: TRBJ1-2
v_call: TRBV30
cdr3_nt: TGTGCCTGGAGTCGTTGGGCTAACTATGGCTACACCTTC
cdr3_aa: CAWSRWANYGYTF

clone_size: -
d_call: -
j_call: TRBJ2-5
v_call: TRBV6-5
cdr3_nt: TGTGCCAGCAGATGCCCCGGACAGTCCCAAGAGACCCAGTACTTC
cdr3_aa: CASRCPGQSQETQYF

clone_size: few
d_call: TRBD2
j_call: TRBJ2-1
v_call: TRBV18
cdr3_nt: TGTGCCAGCTCACCAGGGCTAGCGGGGGGCCCTCCTAACAATGAGCAGTTCTTC
cdr3_aa: CASSPGLAGGPPNNEQFF

clone_size: -
d_call: -
j_call: TRBJ1-2
v_call: TRBV5-4
cdr3_nt: TGTGCCAGCAGCTTGTCACAAGGAGTTAATGGCTACACCTTC
cdr3_aa: CASSLSQGVNGYTF

clone_size: -
d_call: -
j_call: TRBJ2-7
v_call: TRBV3-1/TRBV3-2
cdr3_nt: TGTGCCAGCAGCCAAGATGTATCCAGGGACTCCTACGAGCAGTACTTC
cdr3_aa: CASSQDVSRDSYEQYF

clone_size: -
d_call: TRBD2
j_call: TRBJ2-1
v_call: TRBV27
cdr3_nt: TGTGCCAGCAGCCCGACTAGCGGATCCCGACGATACTACAATGAGCAGTTCTTC
cdr3_aa: CASSPTSGSRRYYNEQFF

clone_size: once
d_call: -
j_call: TRBJ2-5
v_call: TRBV2
cdr3_nt: TGTGCCAGCAGTGAAATTCCCCGAGAGACCCAGTACTTC
cdr3_aa: CASSEIPRETQYF

clone_size: -
d_call: TRBD2
j_call: TRBJ2-7
v_call: TRBV5-4
cdr3_nt: TGTGCCAGCGGACCGGGACTAGCGTCATCATACGAGCAGTACTTC
cdr3_aa: CASGPGLASSYEQYF

clone_size: -
d_call: TRBD1
j_call: TRBJ2-1
v_call: TRBV2
cdr3_nt: TGTGCCAGCAGTACAACGGACAGGAGCTCCTACAATGAGCAGTTCTTC
cdr3_aa: CASSTTDRSSYNEQFF

clone_size: -
d_call: -
j_call: TRBJ2-3
v_call: TRBV18
cdr3_nt: TGTGCCAGCGGTACCATGGATACGCAGTATTTT
cdr3_aa: CASGTMDTQYF

clone_size: -
d_call: -
j_call: TRBJ2-6
v_call: TRBV7-8
cdr3_nt: TGTGCCAGCAGCTGCCGACAACAAAGTCGGGCCAACGTCCTGACTTTC
cdr3_aa: CASSCRQQSRANVLTF

clone_size: -
d_call: -
j_call: TRBJ2-7
v_call: TRBV11-3
cdr3_nt: TGTGCCAGCAGCTTAGGTCGACGGGAAAGCTCCTACGAGCAGTACTTC
cdr3_aa: CASSLGRRESSYEQYF

clone_size: -
d_call: -
j_call: TRBJ1-2
v_call: TRBV5-1
cdr3_nt: TGCGCCAGCACGATAGGCCAGGGATATGGCTACACCTTC
cdr3_aa: CASTIGQGYGYTF

clone_size: -
d_call: -
j_call: TRBJ1-1
v_call: TRBV6-1
cdr3_nt: TGTGCCAGCAGTGAAGTAAGGACTAAAGCCGACACTGAAGCTTTCTTT
cdr3_aa: CASSEVRTKADTEAFF

clone_size: -
d_call: TRBD2
j_call: TRBJ2-3
v_call: TRBV11-2
cdr3_nt: TGTGCCAGCAGCACTATTAGCGGGAGGGAAGCAGATACGCAGTATTTT
cdr3_aa: CASSTISGREADTQYF

clone_size: -
d_call: -
j_call: TRBJ1-2
v_call: TRBV19
cdr3_nt: TGTGCCACCACACAGTGGGACGATGGCTACACCTTC
cdr3_aa: CATTQWDDGYTF

clone_size: -
d_call: -
j_call: TRBJ2-3
v_call: TRBV6-1
cdr3_nt: TGTGCCAGCAGTGAAGCTGGGGCGAGTACCACAGATACGCAGTATTTT
cdr3_aa: CASSEAGASTTDTQYF

clone_size: once
d_call: TRBD1
j_call: TRBJ1-3
v_call: TRBV19
cdr3_nt: TGTGCCAGTAGTATTGGACAGGGGGGGTGGAACACCATATATTTT
cdr3_aa: CASSIGQGGWNTIYF

clone_size: -
d_call: -
j_call: TRBJ2-7
v_call: TRBV6-1
cdr3_nt: TGTGCCAGCAGTGAAATCCGGGATTACGAGCAGTACTTC
cdr3_aa: CASSEIRDYEQYF

clone_size: -
d_call: TRBD2
j_call: TRBJ2-5
v_call: TRBV7-9
cdr3_nt: TGTGCCAGCAGCTTTATAGTAGCGGGGGAGACCCAGTACTTC
cdr3_aa: CASSFIVAGETQYF

clone_size: -
d_call: TRBD2
j_call: TRBJ2-3
v_call: TRBV24-1
cdr3_nt: TGTGCCACCAGTGATCCTGGGGCGGGAGGGCCCGACGATACGCAGTATTTT
cdr3_aa: CATSDPGAGGPDDTQYF

clone_size: -
d_call: -
j_call: TRBJ1-4
v_call: TRBV4-2
cdr3_nt: TGTGCCAGCAGCCCCGCCAGTAATGAAAAACTGTTTTTT
cdr3_aa: CASSPASNEKLFF

clone_size: -
d_call: TRBD1
j_call: TRBJ1-4
v_call: TRBV24-1
cdr3_nt: TGTGCCACCAGTGATTCCACAGGGGATACTAATGAAAAACTGTTTTTT
cdr3_aa: CATSDSTGDTNEKLFF

clone_size: -
d_call: -
j_call: TRBJ2-7
v_call: TRBV7-6
cdr3_nt: TGTGCCAGCAGCTTAGAAGCGGTCAGCTCCTACGAGCAGTACTTC
cdr3_aa: CASSLEAVSSYEQYF

clone_size: -
d_call: TRBD1
j_call: TRBJ1-2
v_call: TRBV6-5
cdr3_nt: TGTGCCAGCAGTTCCCCGGGACAGGGGGGCCATGGCTACACCTTC
cdr3_aa: CASSSPGQGGHGYTF

clone_size: -
d_call: -
j_call: TRBJ1-2
v_call: TRBV24-1
cdr3_nt: TGTGCCACCGTGGCCCTGCTGAGAGGGGGCTATGGCTACACCTTC
cdr3_aa: CATVALLRGGYGYTF

clone_size: -
d_call: -
j_call: TRBJ2-7
v_call: TRBV5-4
cdr3_nt: TGTGCCAGCAGCCTCCCGGGGGACTTGGCCGCCTACGAGCAGTACTTC
cdr3_aa: CASSLPGDLAAYEQYF

clone_size: -
d_call: -
j_call: TRBJ1-6
v_call: TRBV30
cdr3_nt: TGTGCCTGGACCGGGCAGAGTTCACCCCTCCACTTT
cdr3_aa: CAWTGQSSPLHF

clone_size: -
d_call: -
j_call: TRBJ1-1
v_call: TRBV24-1
cdr3_nt: TGTGCCACCAGTGATGGACACCAGGAAGCTTTCTTT
cdr3_aa: CATSDGHQEAFF

clone_size: -
d_call: -
j_call: TRBJ2-7
v_call: TRBV9
cdr3_nt: TGTGCCAGCAGCGCGAACTCTAGAGACTACGAGCAGTACTTC
cdr3_aa: CASSANSRDYEQYF

clone_size: once
d_call: -
j_call: TRBJ2-1
v_call: TRBV5-4
cdr3_nt: TGTGCCAGCAGTCACGCAAACAATGAGCAGTTCTTC
cdr3_aa: CASSHANNEQFF